These 14 T cell receptor beta chains came from one sample sequenced in a study of T-cell memory formation after mild COVID-19. A single record per CDR3 protein comes from TCRdb applying MiXCR to the 5' RACE reads. The repertoire holds around 390,000 distinct CDR3 sequences, with 16% as singletons. Material for sequencing was PBMCs or a T cell subset sorted from them (not recorded which). Receptors were obtained from a man aged 18 to 35 who had mild COVID-19 (a few samples of this study predate the infection). Cell type and time point are not known.

The chain recombines TRBV7-2 with TRBJ1-3; D gene uncertain. Germline CDR1 SGHTA, CDR2 FQGNSA. CDR3 length equals 13 residues. Trimming removed 2 bases at V and 7 bases at J, with 9 bases between. CDR3 loop: CASSLNLRNTIYF. In DNA form, the CDR3 reads TGTGCCAGCAGCTTAAACTTACGGAACACCATATATTTT.

The V and J genes are TRBV6-2 or TRBV6-3 and TRBJ1-1; 8 bases are a match to TRBD1. The CDR3 extends over 12 amino acids. Germline CDR1 and CDR2: MNHEY and SVGEGT. V gave up 9 bases and J gave up 1 base; unmatched junction bases: 1. CDR3 DNA: TGTGCCAGGGACAGGGAGAACACTGAAGCTTTCTTT. Its protein is CARDRENTEAFF.

This clonotype was found a few times. This chain connects TRBV6-5 to TRBJ2-3, with unresolved D. Germline CDR1 MNHEY, CDR2 SVGAGI. CDR3 length: 12 residues. Trimming stripped 2 bases from V and 1 base from J, with 1 base between. The CDR3, as DNA: TGTGCCAGCAGTTACGGCACAGATACGCAGTATTTT. It is translated as CASSYGTDTQYF.

The chain couples TRBV6-5 to TRBJ2-5; D gene unclear. V gave up 0 bases and J gave up 1 base, with 6 bases separating them. CDR3 length equals 14 residues. From germline, CDR1 is MNHEY and CDR2 SVGAGI. The CDR3 spells CASSYSTLQETQYF. The DNA for the CDR3 is TGTGCCAGCAGTTACTCGACCCTCCAAGAGACCCAGTACTTC.

This chain uses TRBV27 with TRBJ2-2; the D call may be TRBD1 or TRBD2 (5 bases each). The germline V gene encodes CDR1 MNHEY and CDR2 SMNVEV (reference sequence). This CDR3 is built from 14 residues. Between the trimmed V and J ends, which lost 7 bases and 7 bases, there was a span of 16 bases. In DNA, the CDR3 is TGTGCCAGCAACAACCCTGGGGGAAACGGGGAGCTGTTTTTT. It codes for CASNNPGGNGELFF.

This clonotype was observed a handful of times. The chain links TRBV2 to TRBJ2-7; D assignment may be TRBD1 or TRBD2 (5 bases each). This CDR3 contains 13 residues. Germline CDR1 and CDR2: SNHLY and FYNNEI. V dropped 11 bases and J dropped 6 bases, with 20 bases sitting between them. The CDR3 spells CALGRGPVSEQYV. Written as DNA, the CDR3 is TGTGCCCTCGGCCGGGGCCCGGTAAGCGAGCAGTACGTC.

V gene TRBV18 combines with J gene TRBJ2-4, with D possibly called TRBD1 or TRBD2 (5 bases each). The ends were cut back, 6 bases at V and 5 bases at J, with 17 bases in the middle. The CDR3 is 15 residues long. Per germline, CDR1 KGHSH and CDR2 LQKENI. CDR3 sequence reads: CASSPAGTAQNIQYF. CDR3 in DNA: TGTGCCAGCTCGCCAGCCGGGACCGCACAAAACATTCAGTACTTC. Based on the CDR3 plus reference TRBV18 and TRBJ2-4, the full variable domain is NAGVMQNPRHLVRRRGQEARLRCSPMKGHSHVYWYRQLPEEGLKFMVYLQKENIIDESGMPKERFSAEFPKEGPSILRIQQVVRGDSAAYFCASSPAGTAQNIQYFGAGTRLSVL.

The chain is built from TRBV29-1 and TRBJ2-5; 9 bases align to TRBD2. The CDR3 extends over 12 amino acids. J was trimmed by 5 bases and V by 2 bases; bases with no gene match: 0. Germline CDR1 is SQVTM and CDR2 is ANQGSEA. DNA for the CDR3: TGCAGCGTTGAACTAGCGGGGGAGACCCAGTACTTC. It codes for CSVELAGETQYF.

The chain recombines TRBV20-1 with TRBJ2-3; TRBD2 agrees at 7 bases. CDR1 and CDR2 (germline): DFQATT, SNEGSKA (reference sequence). This CDR3 contains 14 residues. J was trimmed by 2 bases and V by 5 bases; bases with no gene match: 7. The CDR3 coding sequence is TGCAGTGCTGCCGCCGGGGGGAACACAGATACGCAGTATTTT. This encodes CSAAAGGNTDTQYF.

The V call is TRBV7-2, the J call TRBJ1-2, with D unresolved. Germline V CDR1 and CDR2: SGHTA, FQGNSA. Deletions cut 2 bases from V and 2 bases from J, with 12 bases between. There are 15 residues in the CDR3. CDR3 in amino acids: CASSLSGVGNYGYTF. Written as DNA, the CDR3 is TGTGCCAGCAGCTTATCAGGAGTTGGGAACTATGGCTACACCTTC.

In its sample, this clonotype was seen many times. The gene calls are TRBV11-1 and TRBJ2-1; 13 bases map to TRBD2. Germline V gene sequence: CDR1 SGHAT, CDR2 FQDESV (reference sequence). The V segment lost 5 bases and the J segment 8 bases; nucleotides outside the gene matches: 6. CDR3 length equals 15 residues. CDR3 sequence reads: CASSDTSGGVDEQFF. CDR3 in DNA: TGTGCCAGCAGCGACACTAGCGGGGGGGTCGATGAGCAGTTCTTC.

The chain carries TRBV19 and TRBJ1-2; D call uncertain. The germline CDR1 and CDR2 sequences are LNHDA and SQIVND (reference sequence). Trimming took off 1 base at V and 5 bases at J, with 8 bases between the two ends. The CDR3 covers 13 residues. CDR3: CASSIVAEYGYTF. The CDR3 DNA follows: TGTGCCAGTAGTATAGTAGCCGAGTATGGCTACACCTTC.

This clonotype came up many times. This sequence joins TRBV12-3 or TRBV12-4 and TRBJ2-7; no firm D call. V lost 4 bases, J lost 6 bases, and 13 bases lay in between. CDR3 length: 13 amino acids. The CDR3 sequence is CASSSLIKGEQYF. CDR3 bases: TGTGCCAGCAGTTCGCTCATCAAGGGCGAGCAGTACTTC.

As concerns this clonotype: A much larger clone lies a single base off, so this may be a read error. The chain has TRBV4-1 and TRBJ2-5, with TRBD1 matching 8 bases. The germline V gene has CDR1 MGHRA and CDR2 YSYEKL. The CDR3 contains 13 residues. This chain's CDR3 is CASSPDRDKTQCF. CDR3 nucleotide sequence: TGCGCCAGCAGCCCGGACAGGGACAAGACCCAGTGCTTC.